What follows are 2 T cell receptor beta chains derived from one specimen sequenced in a study of Ad26.COV2.S vaccination and SARS-CoV-2 variants. The method was immunoSEQ multiplex PCR; TCRdb's version includes in-frame clones alone and lacks a portion of them. Altogether about 180,000 clones are present, 87% being singletons, with the ten largest covering 5% to 6.5%. The specimen was peripheral blood, collected after recovery from COVID-19. All receptors come from a human donor who had recovered from COVID-19.

The gene calls are TRBV27 and TRBJ2-5, with D hard to call. This CDR3 comprises 12 residues. The germline V gene encodes CDR1 MNHEY and CDR2 SMNVEV (reference sequence). With 2 bases removed from V and 0 bases from J, the gap between germline ends came to 1 base. Here the CDR3 reads CASSLNQETQYF. DNA for the CDR3: TGTGCCAGCAGTTTAAACCAAGAGACCCAGTACTTC.

In its sample, this clone was seen once. The genes are TRBV6-5 and TRBJ1-2, with 12 bases aligning to TRBD1. CDR1 and CDR2 from the germline V gene are MNHEY and SVGAGI. The CDR3 runs 14 residues. The junction had 6 bases not matched to a gene; V was cut back by 5 bases and J by 8 bases. CDR3 sequence (DNA): TGTGCCAGCAGTCCGGGACAGGGGGCGGAGGGCTACACCTTC. It specifies CASSPGQGAEGYTF.